This TCR beta chain was captured in a study of cytomegalovirus exposure and HLA in healthy donors (dated 2017 in TCRdb). Some background on the complete study: An earlier analysis of approximately 600 of the donors reported 276 Gb of sequence data and 117 million unique TCR beta sequences from about 180 million T cells. Approximately 330 gigabases of sequencing data and 70 million to 100 million unique TCR sequences made up an early release that covered over 550 HLA-typed donors. The study used immunosequencing to profile the T cell repertoires of around 600 subjects and linked those repertoires to cytomegalovirus serostatus. About 5 DR-DQ haplotypes were handled as single units for association and clustering, since linkage in the cohort was strong. On average, around 240,000 unique TCR beta nucleotide sequences were sequenced per donor among 398 genotyped donors of the cohort, with roughly a sixth of those sequences being non-productive. The aim of the study was to test whether cataloging public T cell receptors could identify signatures of past pathogen exposure. In the later analysis, no new phenotypic data were used to find candidate immune exposures; instead, reliance was placed on TCR beta sequences and their occurrence across donors. To decide whether each TCR beta V gene segment behaved as functional or pseudogenic, an earlier analysis of 587 of the donors relied on high-throughput TCR beta sequencing. Among the roughly 400 genotyped donors, around 81% belonged to the genetic ancestry cluster associated with self-reported Caucasian donors. HLA typing included class I and class II loci at four-digit resolution. Along with the approximately 700-subject first cohort, a separate validation cohort of about 110 different subjects was used. Alongside the repertoire data, information on donor age, sex, ethnicity and CMV serostatus was compiled. Every discovery cohort repertoire had been produced on one sequencing platform. Genome-wide SNP genotypes for about 55% of the 666 donors were used in a later genetic analysis, which treated that subset as a discovery cohort. Typing coverage varied by locus: about 620-640 donors for A, B, C, DRB1 and DQB1; roughly 560 for DQA1; more than 600 for DPA1; approximately 470 for DPB1. To predict cytomegalovirus infection status, the study brought together high-throughput TCR immunosequencing, statistical association of individual TCRs with disease status, and machine learning. In a later analysis, previously published TCR beta repertoires from more than 500 donors were re-analyzed and high-resolution HLA genotyping was added so that TCR occurrence patterns could be studied.

At the junction V is shortened by 4 bases and J by 4 bases, with 17 bases in between. The CDR3 runs 16 residues from the cysteine to the phenylalanine. CDR3 DNA is the only sequence kept; it has 48 bases, read in frame from the first base. CDR1 and CDR2 are drawn from the germline V gene (reference sequence): MNHEY, SMNVEV. Findings and caveats that apply to the study as a whole: The earlier analysis of some 540 of the donors excluded roughly 17 rarely observed V segments, including chromosome 9 orphons, because counts were too low. While some public TCRs were present in many individuals, most TCR sequences turned up only very rarely across donors. In vitro tests confirmed that a few of the cytomegalovirus-associated TCR beta chains recognize cytomegalovirus antigens. In a later genetic analysis, fewer N-insertions in productive TCRs were reported among donors in an Asian-associated ancestry cluster than the roughly 670-donor mean. In a later analysis, HLA-associated TCR beta chains showed more clonal expansion and lower generation probabilities than non-associated chains that were equally common. A total of 164 TCR beta chains were listed by the study as associated with cytomegalovirus. Some IMGT-functional V segments, including TRBV6-2 and TRBV6-3, could not be told apart with the 87-base-pair reads, so those segments were excluded. Because HLA typing was missing for some donors at each locus, association tests included only the typed subset. The presence/absence analyses assumed that sequencing depth was roughly uniform across donors, and that assumption may not be true. An earlier analysis of roughly 570 of the donors showed that most TCR beta V segments appeared in productive rearrangements either about 87% or about 30% of the time, which broadly matched IMGT annotations. Assigning TCR associations to individual alleles was difficult when HLA alleles, especially DR and DQ, strongly co-occurred. An association between a missense DCLRE1C variant and V-gene and J-gene trimming of TCR beta chains was found in a later genetic analysis and replicated in an independent cohort. The sequencing pipeline was judged likely to have produced a cluster of highly shared sequence variants as a technical artifact. Correlated functional status among segregating V segments might be attributable to linkage disequilibrium, but an unknown experimental factor could not be ruled out. A further reported finding was that TCR beta sequences accurately predicted the HLA-A and HLA-B alleles for most subjects in the first cohort. The cohort was sequenced for TCR beta chains only, and without alpha or paired-chain data the features that could be detected were limited. The authors suggested that the approach could potentially be generalized to other disease states and immunological phenotypes. In a later analysis, the rate of TCR association differed among HLA loci, with DRB1 alleles having the most associated TCRs and HLA-C alleles having the fewest. The classifier was reported to diagnose cytomegalovirus status with high specificity and sensitivity in both the original and validation cohorts. A later analysis reported that several top co-occurrence clusters appeared linked to parvovirus B19, influenza, CMV and Epstein-Barr virus. A later analysis associated about 17,000 TCR beta sequences with specific HLA alleles at a false discovery rate of 0.05. CMV serostatus was the only immune exposure information available for the cohort. In a later analysis, most CMV-associated TCR beta chains were found to appear HLA-restricted, with HLA associations seemingly driven largely by CMV exposure.

In regard to this clone: What antigen it recognizes has not been identified. Base-call qualities are not available, and no considerably larger clone is one nucleotide away.

In total, approximately 690 healthy bone marrow donors made up the cohort. At the time of sampling, every cohort member was nominally healthy, though immune exposures that went unrecorded were likely present. The donor tested CMV seronegative, placing the donor among the roughly 400 seronegative members of the cohort. A peripheral blood sample was provided by each donor, and peripheral blood mononuclear cells were used for TCR beta sequencing. Genomic DNA extraction from the blood cell samples was performed with the Qiagen DNeasy Blood Extraction Kit. Library creation used the immunoSEQ multiplex PCR assay. For the multiplex PCR, a mixture combining 60 forward primers for TCR Vbeta segments and 13 reverse primers for TCR Jbeta segments was used. The CDR3 region of rearranged TCR beta genes was amplified from genomic DNA by a multiplex PCR assay. The Illumina HiSeq System was used to sequence the amplified TCR beta libraries as 87-base-pair reads. In the paper's pipeline: A later analysis tallied about 77 million unique TCR beta chains across the 660 or so repertoires, and some 10 million of those chains were shared by two or more donors. Raw reads were error-corrected and collapsed into unique sequences by a nearest-neighbor algorithm in which closely related sequences were merged to remove PCR and sequencing errors. V, D and J gene segments were assigned by aligning CDR3 sequences to IMGT reference sequences. For a sequence to be retained, at least a six-nucleotide match to both a V gene segment and a J gene segment was required. A rearrangement counted as productive if the CDR3 had no stop codons and remained in frame with V and J, and every other rearrangement counted as non-productive. CDR3 was defined according to IMGT convention as the region running from the second conserved V-encoded cysteine to the conserved J-encoded phenylalanine. In an earlier analysis of roughly 580 of the donors, sequences lacking an unambiguous match to a single V gene segment were excluded. An earlier analysis of approximately 590 of the donors called V segments functional above 56.7% productive rearrangements and segregating when the between-donor standard deviation exceeded 5%. A statistical classification framework was built for diagnosing cytomegalovirus status from the catalog of TCR beta chain sequences. V and J gene assignment, in a later analysis, came from comparing TCR nucleotide sequences with IMGT/GENE-DB human TR gene sequences. The TCRdist pipeline was used in a later analysis to assign CDR3 sequences and most-parsimonious VDJ recombination scenarios. In a later analysis, each TCR beta chain was defined by its CDR3 amino acid sequence together with its V-gene family, and reads without a unique V-gene family were excluded. A later analysis removed 592 highly shared, low-generation-probability nucleotide sequences to deal with suspected cross-contamination and a sequencing artifact. For each public chain, a later analysis derived a clonal expansion index from normalized ranks of inferred template counts within each repertoire. Generation probabilities in a later analysis came from a VDJ recombination model fitted to out-of-frame rearrangements, and those results were checked against IGoR. In a later analysis, TCR-TCR, TCR-HLA and TCR-CMV co-occurrence was scored with hypergeometric tests, and a repertoire-size bias correction was applied to TCR pairs. False discovery rates were estimated in a later analysis by permuting HLA or CMV assignments 20 times. In a later analysis, co-occurring TCRs were grouped using DBSCAN, with TCRdist sequence similarity added in when clustering inside HLA-allele-positive subsets. Co-occurrence clustering excluded repertoires with fewer than 30,000 or more than 120,000 public chains, plus five with anomalous nucleotide sharing. TCRdb took this table from immuneACCESS and kept in-frame rearrangements with V and J called. Such tables lack part of the clones; where checked against another copy, unresolved V genes explain under half of the gap, and the rest is unexplained. Clone size and V and J calls were adopted from that table, with D and trimming inferred from the DNA. The sample table records about 130,000 clones; under 90% of these occur just once. The top ten constitute around 0.67% of the sample.

This receptor was obtained from a man younger than 35 in good health and CMV-seronegative. Sequencing was performed on PBMCs. Recombination joined TRBV27 with TRBJ2-1; TRBD1 is a weak D gene call, 6 bases matching. For the CDR3, the sequence is CASSSSSGHGYNEQFF. The nucleotides read TGTGCCAGCAGTTCCTCCTCGGGACACGGTTACAATGAGCAGTTCTTC.